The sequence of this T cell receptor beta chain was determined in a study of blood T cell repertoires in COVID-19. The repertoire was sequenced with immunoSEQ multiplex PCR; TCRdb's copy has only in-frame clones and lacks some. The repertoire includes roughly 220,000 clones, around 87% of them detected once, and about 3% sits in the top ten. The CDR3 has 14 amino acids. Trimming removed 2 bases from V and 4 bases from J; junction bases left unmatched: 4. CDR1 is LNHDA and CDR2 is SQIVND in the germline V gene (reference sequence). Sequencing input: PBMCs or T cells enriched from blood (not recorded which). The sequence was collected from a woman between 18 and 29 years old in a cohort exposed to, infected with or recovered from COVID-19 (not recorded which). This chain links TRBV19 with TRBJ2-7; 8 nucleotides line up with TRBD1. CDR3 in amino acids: CASSIKQGVYEQYF. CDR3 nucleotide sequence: TGTGCCAGTAGTATAAAACAGGGGGTATACGAGCAGTACTTC.